The source of this T cell receptor (beta chain) is a study of vaccination and CD4 T cells after COVID-19. Across the whole study: Convalescent patients had positive nasal swab PCR results for SARS-CoV-2. Disease was mild in nine and severe in one. Post-vaccination samples were procured at a median of roughly 76 days following dose two (range 14 to 241). Study-level points and caveats: SARS-CoV-2-reactive clonotypes rose nonsignificantly, with the median going from 21 to 38.

This clonotype was detected a few times. The antigen is unknown. Noted treatment: roughly 10-day PBMC culture with coronavirus spike peptide pools or control peptides (ViraFEST assay). An Oncomine TCR Beta short-read assay was used to sequence the DNA from cultured CD4+ T cells. MiXCR, run by TCRdb on the PCR reads, gives a single entry per CDR3 protein. The data contain roughly 11,000 distinct CDR3 sequences, approximately 69% of them singletons. Germline V CDR1 and CDR2: MNHNS, SASEGT. V was clipped by 6 bases and J by 6 bases; unmatched bases: 19. This CDR3 is built from 17 residues. The sequenced sample consisted of CD4+ T cells from blood, cultured in vitro. This chain uses TRBV6-1 with TRBJ2-5; 7 bases are shared with TRBD2. The TCR sequence derives from a human donor who had recovered from COVID-19. CDR3 protein: CASSPTGGGSWEKTQYF. DNA of the CDR3: TGTGCCAGCAGCCCGACCGGGGGAGGGTCTTGGGAAAAGACCCAGTACTTC.